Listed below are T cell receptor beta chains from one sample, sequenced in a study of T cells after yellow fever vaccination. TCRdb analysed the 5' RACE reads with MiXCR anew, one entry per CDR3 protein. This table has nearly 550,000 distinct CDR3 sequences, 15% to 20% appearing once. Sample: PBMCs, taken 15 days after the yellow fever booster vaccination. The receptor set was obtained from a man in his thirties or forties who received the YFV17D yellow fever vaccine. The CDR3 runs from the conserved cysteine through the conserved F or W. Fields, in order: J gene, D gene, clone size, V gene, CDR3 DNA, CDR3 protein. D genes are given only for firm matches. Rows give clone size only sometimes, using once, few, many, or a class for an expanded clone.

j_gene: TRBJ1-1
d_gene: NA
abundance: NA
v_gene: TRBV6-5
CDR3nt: TGTGCCAGCAGTTTCAGGGGTGCTAACACTGAAGCTTTCTTT
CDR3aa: CASSFRGANTEAFF

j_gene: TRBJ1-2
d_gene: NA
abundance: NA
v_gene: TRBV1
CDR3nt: TGCACCAGCAGCCACAGGGAACCTAACTATGGCTACACCTTC
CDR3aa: CTSSHREPNYGYTF

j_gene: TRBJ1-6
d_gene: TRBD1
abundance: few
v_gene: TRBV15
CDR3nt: TGTGCCACCAGCAGAGGACAGGGGAACAATTCACCCCTCCACTTT
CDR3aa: CATSRGQGNNSPLHF

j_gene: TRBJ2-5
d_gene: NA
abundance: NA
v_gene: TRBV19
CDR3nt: TGTGCCAGTACCCCAGGCACTTTGGGGGAGACCCAGTACTTC
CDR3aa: CASTPGTLGETQYF

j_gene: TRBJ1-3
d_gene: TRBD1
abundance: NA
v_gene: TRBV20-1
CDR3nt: TGCAGTGCCGTACAGGGGTTCGACGTAAACACCATATATTTT
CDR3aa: CSAVQGFDVNTIYF

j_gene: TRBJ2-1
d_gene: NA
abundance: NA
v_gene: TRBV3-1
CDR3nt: TGTGCCAGCAGCCAAGACCTCCTAGCGCTGAGCTCCTACAATGAGCAGTTCTTC
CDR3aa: CASSQDLLALSSYNEQFF

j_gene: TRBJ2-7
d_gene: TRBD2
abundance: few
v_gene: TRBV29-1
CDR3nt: TGCAGCGTTCGGACTAGCGGGAGGCACGAGCAGTACTTC
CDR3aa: CSVRTSGRHEQYF

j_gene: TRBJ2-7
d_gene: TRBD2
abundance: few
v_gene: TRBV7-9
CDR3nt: TGTGCCAGCAGTAAACAGGCGGGAGAGGGCTACGAGCAGTACTTC
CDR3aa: CASSKQAGEGYEQYF

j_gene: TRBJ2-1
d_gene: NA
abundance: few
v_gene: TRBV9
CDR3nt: TGTGCCAGCAGCGTAGAAGGACACGGTTTAAATGAGCAGTTCTTC
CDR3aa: CASSVEGHGLNEQFF

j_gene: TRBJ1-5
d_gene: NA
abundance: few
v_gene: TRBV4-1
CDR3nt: TGCGCCAGCAGCCAAGTCCCGACAGCTAATCAGCCCCAGCATTTT
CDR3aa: CASSQVPTANQPQHF

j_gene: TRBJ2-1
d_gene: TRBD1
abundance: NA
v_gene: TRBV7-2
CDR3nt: TGTGCCAGCAGGCGCCGGGACAGACCCAATGAGCAGTTCTTC
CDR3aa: CASRRRDRPNEQFF